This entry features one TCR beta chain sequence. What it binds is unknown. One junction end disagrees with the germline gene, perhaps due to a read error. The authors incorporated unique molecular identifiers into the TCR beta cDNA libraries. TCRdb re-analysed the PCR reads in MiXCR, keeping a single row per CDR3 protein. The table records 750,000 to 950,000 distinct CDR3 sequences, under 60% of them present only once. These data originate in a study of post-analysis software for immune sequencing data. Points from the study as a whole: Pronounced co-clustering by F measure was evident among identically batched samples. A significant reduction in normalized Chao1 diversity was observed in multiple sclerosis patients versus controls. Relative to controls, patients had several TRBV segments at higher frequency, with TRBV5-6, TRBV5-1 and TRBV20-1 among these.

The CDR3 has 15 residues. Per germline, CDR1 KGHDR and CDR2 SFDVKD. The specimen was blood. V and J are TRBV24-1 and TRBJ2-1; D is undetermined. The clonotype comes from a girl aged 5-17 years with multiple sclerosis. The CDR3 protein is CATSVGSSSYNKQFF. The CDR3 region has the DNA TGTGCCACCAGTGTCGGCAGCAGCTCCTACAATAAGCAGTTCTTC.